This T cell receptor (beta chain) was documented in a study of blood T cell repertoires in COVID-19. Profiled with immunoSEQ multiplex PCR; TCRdb holds only in-frame clones, not every one. This table has hundreds of thousands of clones, around 92% appearing once. CDR3 length: 16 residues. Trimming left V 5 bases short and J 6 bases short, with 20 bases between. Germline V gene data show CDR1 as MNHEY and CDR2 as SMNVEV (reference sequence). This sequence joins TRBV27 and TRBJ2-1; tentative D call: TRBD1 (5 bases). The TCR originated in a woman aged 30 to 39 with COVID-19, enrolled during active disease. Input material: peripheral blood. CDR3 nucleotides: TGTGCCAGCAGTGGCGAGGCTCACAGGCTAGTCAATGAGCAGTTCTTC. Protein sequence: CASSGEAHRLVNEQFF.